A selection of T cell receptor beta chains follows, all from one sample in a study of shared clonotypes between healthy human individuals. Some clones are missing from TCRdb's copy, which holds only in-frame ones; the method was immunoSEQ multiplex PCR. The sample lists roughly 2 million clones; roughly 94% were seen once. Sequenced input: naive CD4+ T cells sorted from blood. These receptors came from a man between 18 and 35 years old in good health. Both conserved end residues are part of each CDR3.

v_call cdr3_length cdr3_aa
TRBV6-6 13 CASSSSDRGELFF
TRBV5-4 14 CASSGRDTSYEQYF
TRBV27 13 CASSQGLRNTIYF
TRBV30 15 CAWSGDSSFNSPLHF
TRBV5-4 14 CASSSQGVSYEQYF
TRBV7-8 18 CASSLEGAGTGIAYGYTF
TRBV2 13 CASSDKSGLLQHF
TRBV5-1 14 CASSSLPDGGELFF
TRBV30 15 CAWEPLGTSTDTQYF
TRBV5-4 15 CASSFTGGANEKLFF
TRBV6-6 13 CASSYHLPGELFF
TRBV28 12 CASRGSGNTIYF
TRBV11-2 15 CASSLDGARQETQYF
TRBV5-6 12 CASSLVSDTQYF
TRBV6-6 13 CASSYGISYEQFF
TRBV5-6 15 CASSFGDRGTYEQYF
TRBV10-2 13 CASSESTEETQYF
TRBV30 17 CAWETGMLAGSTDTQYF